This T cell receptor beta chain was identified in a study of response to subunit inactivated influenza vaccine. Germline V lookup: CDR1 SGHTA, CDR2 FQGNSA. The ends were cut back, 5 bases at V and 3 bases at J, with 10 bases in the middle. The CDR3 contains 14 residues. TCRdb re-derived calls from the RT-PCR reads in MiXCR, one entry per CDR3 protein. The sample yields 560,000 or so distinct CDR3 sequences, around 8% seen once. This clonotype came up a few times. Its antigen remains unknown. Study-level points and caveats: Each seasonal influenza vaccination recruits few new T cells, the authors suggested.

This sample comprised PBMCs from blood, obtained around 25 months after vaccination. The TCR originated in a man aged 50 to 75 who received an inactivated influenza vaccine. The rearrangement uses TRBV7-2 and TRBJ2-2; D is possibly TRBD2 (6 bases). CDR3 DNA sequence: TGTGCCAGCAGCACCAGACTAGACACCGGGGAGCTGTTTTTT. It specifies CASSTRLDTGELFF.